These T cell receptor beta chains were read from a single sample in a study of metastatic and nonmetastatic thyroid tumors. TCRdb reprocessed the PCR reads using MiXCR. Of 8,500 to 13,000 clones in the sample, approximately 24% were seen once. Sequenced input: tumor tissue. These receptors originate from a female donor with papillary thyroid cancer or a benign thyroid nodule (not recorded which). Some clones in this sample may be carry-over from other donors' samples. Both conserved end residues are part of each CDR3. Each record gives: D gene, clone size, V gene, J gene, CDR3 DNA, CDR3 protein. The D gene is left open where the match is weak. A clone size is listed for some rows: how often the clone was seen (once, few, many), or a class if it is expanded.

D gene: TRBD2; clone size: few; V gene: TRBV9; J gene: TRBJ2-7; CDR3 DNA: TGTGCCAGCAGCCCGGGGGGCTACGAGCAGTACTTC; CDR3 protein: CASSPGGYEQYF
D gene: NA; clone size: medium-sized; V gene: TRBV7-9; J gene: TRBJ1-2; CDR3 DNA: TGTGCCAGCAGCCGCGAGCGGGGTGGTGGCTACACCTTC; CDR3 protein: CASSRERGGGYTF
D gene: TRBD2; clone size: NA; V gene: TRBV20-1; J gene: TRBJ2-1; CDR3 DNA: TGCAGTGCAGCGGGAGCCCTCAATGAGCAGTTCTTC; CDR3 protein: CSAAGALNEQFF
D gene: NA; clone size: medium-sized; V gene: TRBV6-1; J gene: TRBJ2-7; CDR3 DNA: TGCGCCAGCAGTGTAGGGAATCGGGCCTACGAGCAGTACTTC; CDR3 protein: CASSVGNRAYEQYF
D gene: NA; clone size: medium-sized; V gene: TRBV19; J gene: TRBJ1-1; CDR3 DNA: TGTGCCAGTTCAGAAAGGTTGAACACTGAAGCTTTCTTT; CDR3 protein: CASSERLNTEAFF
D gene: NA; clone size: few; V gene: TRBV27; J gene: TRBJ1-2; CDR3 DNA: TGTGCCAGCAGTTTAAACTCAGGCAGGGGCTATGGCTACACCTTC; CDR3 protein: CASSLNSGRGYGYTF
D gene: NA; clone size: few; V gene: TRBV6-1; J gene: TRBJ1-6; CDR3 DNA: TGTGCCAGCAGTGAATCGGAGGGACGTTCACCCCTCCACTTT; CDR3 protein: CASSESEGRSPLHF
D gene: NA; clone size: few; V gene: TRBV28; J gene: TRBJ2-7; CDR3 DNA: TGTGCCAGCAGTTTAGGAGCCGGACAGAGCTACGAGCAGTACTTC; CDR3 protein: CASSLGAGQSYEQYF
D gene: NA; clone size: NA; V gene: TRBV7-2; J gene: TRBJ1-2; CDR3 DNA: TGTGCCAGCAGCTTCAGGGATTATGGCTACACCTTC; CDR3 protein: CASSFRDYGYTF
D gene: TRBD1; clone size: medium-sized; V gene: TRBV28; J gene: TRBJ1-2; CDR3 DNA: TGTGCCAGCATTAGACAGGGGGGTCATGGCTACACCTTC; CDR3 protein: CASIRQGGHGYTF
D gene: TRBD2; clone size: NA; V gene: TRBV27; J gene: TRBJ2-1; CDR3 DNA: TGTGCCAGCAACGGACTAGCGGGAGGGCCTAGTGAGCAGTTCTTC; CDR3 protein: CASNGLAGGPSEQFF
D gene: NA; clone size: medium-sized; V gene: TRBV10-3; J gene: TRBJ2-5; CDR3 DNA: TGTGCCATCAGTTCTCGAGCGGAGGCCTACCAAGAGACCCAGTACTTC; CDR3 protein: CAISSRAEAYQETQYF
D gene: TRBD1; clone size: many; V gene: TRBV4-1; J gene: TRBJ2-1; CDR3 DNA: TGCGCCAGCAGCCAGGGACAGGGAACCTCCTACAATGAGCAGTTCTTC; CDR3 protein: CASSQGQGTSYNEQFF
D gene: TRBD1; clone size: few; V gene: TRBV6-1; J gene: TRBJ1-2; CDR3 DNA: TGTGCCAGCAGTATGGCCGGGACAGGGAAAAAAGGCTACACCTTC; CDR3 protein: CASSMAGTGKKGYTF
D gene: TRBD2; clone size: NA; V gene: TRBV19; J gene: TRBJ2-1; CDR3 DNA: TGTGCCAGTAGTATGGGCGGGGGGGTATCTAATGAGCAGTTCTTC; CDR3 protein: CASSMGGGVSNEQFF
D gene: TRBD1; clone size: NA; V gene: TRBV6-4; J gene: TRBJ2-6; CDR3 DNA: TGTGCCAGCAGACTCGGACAGGGAAGCTCTGGGGCCAACGTCCTGACTTTC; CDR3 protein: CASRLGQGSSGANVLTF
D gene: TRBD1; clone size: few; V gene: TRBV12-3/TRBV12-4; J gene: TRBJ1-4; CDR3 DNA: TGTGCCAGCAGAGCCGGGACAGGGGCCGAAAAACTGTTTTTT; CDR3 protein: CASRAGTGAEKLFF
D gene: NA; clone size: NA; V gene: TRBV27; J gene: TRBJ1-1; CDR3 DNA: TGTGCCAGCAGTTTACGATCTTGGGGGGCCCTGAACACTGAAGCTTTCTTT; CDR3 protein: CASSLRSWGALNTEAFF
D gene: NA; clone size: few; V gene: TRBV28; J gene: TRBJ1-1; CDR3 DNA: TGTGCCAGCAGAGTAGGGACGAGGAACACTGAAGCTTTCTTT; CDR3 protein: CASRVGTRNTEAFF
D gene: NA; clone size: few; V gene: TRBV2; J gene: TRBJ2-5; CDR3 DNA: TGTGCCAGCAGTGAAGAGGAGACCCAGTACTTC; CDR3 protein: CASSEEETQYF
D gene: NA; clone size: NA; V gene: TRBV11-2; J gene: TRBJ2-7; CDR3 DNA: TGTGCCAGCAGCTACGGGACTATCGGGTTTGGGGGCGAGGAGCAGTACTTC; CDR3 protein: CASSYGTIGFGGEEQYF
D gene: NA; clone size: few; V gene: TRBV12-5; J gene: TRBJ1-2; CDR3 DNA: TGTGCTAGTGGTTTGGGCAGGGATTTAAACAATGGCTACACCTTC; CDR3 protein: CASGLGRDLNNGYTF
D gene: NA; clone size: NA; V gene: TRBV28; J gene: TRBJ1-2; CDR3 DNA: TGTGCCAGCAGTTTCTATCAGACTGATGGCTACACCTTC; CDR3 protein: CASSFYQTDGYTF
D gene: TRBD2; clone size: once; V gene: TRBV20-1; J gene: TRBJ2-2; CDR3 DNA: TGCAGGAGGGGACTAGCGGGAAAAGGCCCCACCGGGGAGCTGTTTTTT; CDR3 protein: CRRGLAGKGPTGELFF
D gene: NA; clone size: once; V gene: TRBV11-2; J gene: TRBJ2-5; CDR3 DNA: TGTGCCAGCAGCTTAGAGGTGGGAATCCAAGAGACCCAGTACTTC; CDR3 protein: CASSLEVGIQETQYF
D gene: NA; clone size: NA; V gene: TRBV15; J gene: TRBJ2-2; CDR3 DNA: TGTGCCACCAGGGGAGACTTGGACACCGGGGAGCTGTTTTTT; CDR3 protein: CATRGDLDTGELFF
D gene: NA; clone size: few; V gene: TRBV28; J gene: TRBJ1-2; CDR3 DNA: TGTGCCAGCAGTCCTGACGCTAACTATGGCTACACCTTC; CDR3 protein: CASSPDANYGYTF
D gene: TRBD2; clone size: few; V gene: TRBV28; J gene: TRBJ2-7; CDR3 DNA: TGTGCCAGCAGTTTCCGGACTAGCGGGAGCAAAAAGCAGTACTTC; CDR3 protein: CASSFRTSGSKKQYF
D gene: NA; clone size: NA; V gene: TRBV6-1; J gene: TRBJ1-2; CDR3 DNA: TGTGCCAGCAGTGATTTCGGCTATGGCTACACCTTC; CDR3 protein: CASSDFGYGYTF
D gene: NA; clone size: few; V gene: TRBV28; J gene: TRBJ1-3; CDR3 DNA: TGTGCCAGCAGTTCCCTGGGCCTTCGGAGCACCATATATTTT; CDR3 protein: CASSSLGLRSTIYF
D gene: NA; clone size: NA; V gene: TRBV10-1; J gene: TRBJ2-3; CDR3 DNA: TGCGCCAGCAGTGAGTCTGGACAGAACACAGATACGCAGTATTTT; CDR3 protein: CASSESGQNTDTQYF
D gene: NA; clone size: NA; V gene: TRBV12-3/TRBV12-4; J gene: TRBJ2-7; CDR3 DNA: TGTGCCAGCAGTTTGGGTGGGTTCTTTTACAACTTC; CDR3 protein: CASSLGGFFYNF
D gene: TRBD1; clone size: medium-sized; V gene: TRBV19; J gene: TRBJ2-7; CDR3 DNA: TGTGCCAGTACCCCGGGACAGGGGACCTTTTACGAGCAGTACTTC; CDR3 protein: CASTPGQGTFYEQYF
D gene: NA; clone size: NA; V gene: TRBV7-9; J gene: TRBJ2-5; CDR3 DNA: TGTGCCAGCAGCTTAGACGTCGGGCCCTTACAAGAGACCCAGTACTTC; CDR3 protein: CASSLDVGPLQETQYF
D gene: NA; clone size: NA; V gene: TRBV6-5; J gene: TRBJ1-6; CDR3 DNA: TGTGCCAGCAGTTCCGACGAGACAGGTCCGGACTCACCCCTCCACTTT; CDR3 protein: CASSSDETGPDSPLHF
D gene: TRBD2; clone size: NA; V gene: TRBV6-2/TRBV6-3; J gene: TRBJ2-1; CDR3 DNA: TGTGCCAGCAGTTGGCTAGCGGGAGTGTGGAATGAGCAGTTCTTC; CDR3 protein: CASSWLAGVWNEQFF
D gene: NA; clone size: NA; V gene: TRBV12-3/TRBV12-4; J gene: TRBJ1-2; CDR3 DNA: TGTGCCAGCAGTTTACGGGGGGGCTATGGCTACACCTTC; CDR3 protein: CASSLRGGYGYTF
D gene: NA; clone size: NA; V gene: TRBV3-1; J gene: TRBJ1-4; CDR3 DNA: TGTGCCAGTAGCCCCTTCGGGGGAGGGGAAAAACTGTTTTTT; CDR3 protein: CASSPFGGGEKLFF
D gene: NA; clone size: NA; V gene: TRBV12-3/TRBV12-4; J gene: TRBJ2-7; CDR3 DNA: TGTGCCAGCAGTTTGAGGCGCGAGCAGTACTTC; CDR3 protein: CASSLRREQYF
D gene: NA; clone size: NA; V gene: TRBV19; J gene: TRBJ2-1; CDR3 DNA: TGTGCCAGCGAAATCCGGGGGAATGAGCAGTTCTTC; CDR3 protein: CASEIRGNEQFF
D gene: NA; clone size: medium-sized; V gene: TRBV2; J gene: TRBJ2-7; CDR3 DNA: TGTGCCAGCTTAGTCGCAGAAAGCTCCTACGAGCAGTACTTC; CDR3 protein: CASLVAESSYEQYF